The next 27 T cell receptor beta chains were all read from a single sample in a study of T cells in Graves' hyperthyroidism and ophthalmopathy. Regions amplified from RNA transcripts were the TCR beta CDR3 regions. The TCR CDR3 first-round RT-PCR relied on the HTBI primer set. In TCRdb, the multiplex PCR reads were re-called with MiXCR into one record per CDR3 protein. Here the sample spans hundreds of thousands of distinct CDR3 sequences, about 15% being singletons. The sequenced sample was blood. These receptors came from a woman aged 18 to 35 with Graves' hyperthyroidism.

This clonotype was counted ten times or more. The CDR3 DNA reads TGTGCCAGCAGCCGGGGTGGTGAGCAGTTCTTC. It codes for CASSRGGEQFF. The genes are TRBV11-3 and TRBJ2-1; a possible D gene is TRBD2 (5 bases). Germline V gene sequence: CDR1 SGHNT, CDR2 YENEEA. The CDR3 has 11 residues. V lost 5 bases and J lost 9, with 8 bases in between. The full variable domain, in which reference TRBV11-3 and TRBJ2-1 provide the parts outside the CDR3, is EAGVVQSPRYKIIEKKQPVAFWCNPISGHNTLYWYLQNLGQGPELLIRYENEEAVDDSQLPKDRFSAERLKGVDSTLKIQPAELGDSAVYLCASSRGGEQFFGPGTRLTVL.

This clonotype came up many times. The chain links TRBV7-8 to TRBJ2-7; D is uncertain. The CDR3 has 11 amino acids. Per germline, CDR1 SGHVS and CDR2 FQNEAQ. Trimming pared 0 bases from V and 6 bases from J, leaving 3 bases between. The CDR3 region is CASSLALEQYF. Here the CDR3 DNA reads TGTGCCAGCAGCTTAGCCCTCGAGCAGTACTTC.

This clonotype has at least ten counts. The chain couples TRBV24-1 to TRBJ2-1, with D possibly TRBD2 on 7 matching bases. Trimming took 9 bases from V and 4 from J, leaving 21 bases between them. The length of the CDR3 is 16 residues. Germline loops: CDR1 KGHDR, CDR2 SFDVKD. CDR3 protein: CATAGDTPDQYNEQFF. The DNA for the CDR3 is TGTGCCACCGCGGGGGACACACCGGACCAATACAATGAGCAGTTCTTC.

This clonotype occurred many times. This chain links TRBV3-1 with TRBJ2-2, with 10 nucleotides matching TRBD2. Per germline, CDR1 LGHDT and CDR2 YNNKEL (reference sequence). CDR3 length: 16 amino acids. The trim removed 3 bases at V and 7 bases at J, leaving 8 bases unmatched. The CDR3 DNA follows: TGTGCCAGCAGCCATGCTAGCGGGAGAGGAGGCGGGGAGCTGTTTTTT. It is translated as CASSHASGRGGGELFF.

This clonotype came up a few times. This sequence joins TRBV20-1 and TRBJ2-2; TRBD2 matches at 11 bases. The germline CDR1 and CDR2 sequences are DFQATT and SNEGSKA (reference sequence). The CDR3 extends over 16 amino acids. V lost 3 bases to trimming and J lost 5 bases; unmatched junction nucleotides: 8. Here the CDR3 reads CSASPLTSGTTGELFF. CDR3 coding DNA: TGCAGTGCTAGCCCCCTGACTAGCGGGACAACCGGGGAGCTGTTTTTT.

This clonotype was seen a few times. The chain carries TRBV3-1 and TRBJ2-7; no firm D call. Germline V gene data show CDR1 as LGHDT and CDR2 as YNNKEL (reference sequence). The CDR3 is made up of 17 amino acids. V lost 1 base to trimming and J lost 5 bases, with 21 bases between them. CDR3 sequence: CASSQGVVDRVDHEQYF. In nucleotides, the CDR3 is TGTGCCAGCAGCCAAGGCGTAGTAGACCGTGTGGATCACGAGCAGTACTTC.

This clonotype was seen at least ten times. The gene calls are TRBV7-8 and TRBJ1-1; 9 nucleotides align to TRBD1. The V gene end was trimmed by 5 bases and the J gene end by 5 bases; junction bases not matched to a gene: 6. The CDR3 has 14 residues. Germline V gene data show CDR1 as SGHVS and CDR2 as FQNEAQ. The CDR3: CASSAQGALTEAFF. CDR3 bases: TGTGCCAGCAGCGCACAGGGGGCGTTGACTGAAGCTTTCTTT.

This clonotype was counted many times. The rearrangement links TRBV2 to TRBJ2-1; 10 bases fit TRBD1. CDR3 length equals 17 residues. The V gene's germline CDR1 is SNHLY and CDR2 FYNNEI. Losses at the gene ends were 7 bases for V and 7 bases for J; bases not matched to a gene: 16. The CDR3 region is CASNNLKGGQGGNEQFF. Written as DNA, the CDR3 is TGTGCCAGCAATAACTTAAAGGGAGGACAGGGGGGAAATGAGCAGTTCTTC.

This clonotype was found a few times. This sequence joins TRBV29-1 and TRBJ2-1; 7 bases line up with TRBD1. CDR1 SQVTM and CDR2 ANQGSEA come from the germline V gene. V dropped 1 base and J dropped 3; count of bases not matched to a gene: 15. The CDR3 has 18 residues. The DNA of the CDR3 is TGCAGCGTTGAAGGACGATCCAGCCCGGGACAGTTCTACAATGAGCAGTTCTTC. It yields the protein CSVEGRSSPGQFYNEQFF.

This clonotype has a count of ten or more. V and J are TRBV11-2 and TRBJ2-1, with TRBD2 as a possible D gene (6 bases). The CDR3 is 12 residues long. V was pared by 4 bases and J by 8 bases, with 9 bases between. The germline V gene encodes CDR1 SGHAT and CDR2 FQNNGV. CDR3: CASSWEAYEQFF. The CDR3 region has the DNA TGTGCCAGCAGCTGGGAGGCTTATGAGCAGTTCTTC. The full variable domain, completed using reference TRBV11-2 and TRBJ2-1, is EAGVAQSPRYKIIEKRQSVAFWCNPISGHATLYWYQQILGQGPKLLIQFQNNGVVDDSQLPKDRFSAERLKGVDSTLKIQPAKLEDSAVYLCASSWEAYEQFFGPGTRLTVL.

This clonotype was counted ten times or more. CDR3 nucleotides: TGTGCCAGCAGTTTCGCAGTAGCGGGAGCCTCCGGGGAGCTGTTTTTT. Translating it yields CASSFAVAGASGELFF. J is TRBJ2-2 and V is TRBV12-3 or TRBV12-4; the match to TRBD2 covers 9 bases. V was clipped by 3 bases and J by 6 bases; unmatched bases: 8. The CDR3 has 16 residues.

The V and J genes are TRBV24-1 and TRBJ2-2; 8 positions agree with TRBD2. The length of the CDR3 is 15 residues. V lost 5 bases, J lost 0 bases, and 1 base stayed unmatched. The germline CDR1 and CDR2 sequences are KGHDR and SFDVKD. CDR3 region: CATSGTSPNTGELFF. The CDR3 DNA reads TGTGCCACCAGTGGGACTAGCCCGAACACCGGGGAGCTGTTTTTT.

This clonotype was detected many times. This chain connects TRBV28 to TRBJ2-7, with D uncertain. CDR1 is MDHEN and CDR2 is SYDVKM in the germline V gene. The ends were cut back, 6 bases at V and 7 bases at J, with 10 bases in the middle. The length of the CDR3 is 11 residues. CDR3 bases: TGTGCCAGCAGCCTCTTGGGGGAGCAGTACTTC. Translated: CASSLLGEQYF.

Ten or more counts support this clonotype. The genes are TRBV20-1 and TRBJ1-3; D is ambiguous. CDR3 length: 15 amino acids. V lost 0 bases and J 4 bases, leaving 13 bases between the germline ends. Looked up from germline, CDR1 is DFQATT and CDR2 is SNEGSKA (reference sequence). CDR3 in DNA: TGCAGTGCTAGAGACTCTTCGGGGTCCGGAAACACCATATATTTT. Translation gives CSARDSSGSGNTIYF.

The chain employs TRBV19 and TRBJ2-7; 8 bases match TRBD2. Trimming at V came to 5 bases and at J to 3 bases, leaving 9 bases not matched to a gene. The CDR3 totals 15 residues. Germline assignment: CDR1 LNHDA and CDR2 SQIVND (reference sequence). CDR3 sequence: CASSVTSDQYYEQYF. The CDR3 DNA sequence: TGTGCCAGTAGTGTGACTAGCGACCAGTACTACGAGCAGTACTTC.

This rearrangement joins TRBV10-3 to TRBJ2-3; 7 bases are a match to TRBD2. Germline V gene data show CDR1 as ENHRY and CDR2 as SYGVKD. The CDR3 extends over 19 amino acids. J gave up 3 bases and V 6 bases, and 21 bases lay outside the gene matches. The DNA of the CDR3 is TGTGCCATCAGAGGGTTACGAGCTAGCGGAGGCGGGGTAACAGATACGCAGTATTTT. Translating gives CAIRGLRASGGGVTDTQYF.

The rearrangement uses TRBV7-3 and TRBJ2-1, with unresolved D. CDR1 is SGHTA and CDR2 is FQGTGA in the germline V gene. Trimming cost V 1 base and J 8 bases, with 15 bases left between them. The CDR3 spans 15 residues. CDR3 nucleotide sequence: TGTGCCAGCAGCTTAATGCTAAGCGCTCACGATGAGCAGTTCTTC. It encodes CASSLMLSAHDEQFF.

This clonotype was counted at least ten times. This chain connects TRBV20-1 to TRBJ1-5; D uncertain. The length of the CDR3 is 13 residues. Germline CDR1 is DFQATT and CDR2 is SNEGSKA (reference sequence). V lost 3 bases, J lost 0 bases, and 6 bases lay in between. The CDR3 region has the DNA TGCAGTGCTAGCGGAAATAGCAATCAGCCCCAGCATTTT. Translation: CSASGNSNQPQHF.

This clonotype was recorded a few times. In nucleotides, the CDR3 is TGTGCCAGCAGCTCCACCGGGACTAGCGGGCCCGGGGAGCTGTTTTTT. Its protein is CASSSTGTSGPGELFF. The chain joins TRBV7-6 to TRBJ2-2; 12 bases map to TRBD2. CDR1 is SGHVS and CDR2 is FNYEAQ in the germline V gene. The CDR3 has 16 amino acids. J was trimmed by 6 bases and V by 4 bases; bases with no gene match: 6.

This clonotype was observed a few times. The junction does not match germline at one end; this may be a read error. This rearrangement joins TRBV6-2 or TRBV6-3 to TRBJ2-5; TRBD1 matches 9 bases. This CDR3 spans 16 amino acids. In germline, CDR1 is MNHEY, CDR2 SVGEGT. CDR3 nucleotides: TGTGCCAGCAGTGCGCGGGACAGGGAGACCCAAGAGGCCCAGTACTTC. It codes for CASSARDRETQEAQYF.

This clonotype was detected only a few times. The rearrangement joins TRBV10-3 to TRBJ1-1; no definite D call. Germline-derived CDR1 and CDR2 are ENHRY and SYGVKD. The CDR3 sequence is 13 residues long. Trimming pared 0 bases from V and 11 bases from J, leaving 13 bases between. As DNA, the CDR3 is TGTGCCATCAGTGAGTCGCAGAGCAAGGCGGCTTTCTTT. This encodes CAISESQSKAAFF.

This clonotype was picked up many times. The chain links TRBV20-1 to TRBJ2-7; D gene unclear. Germline V gene lookup returns CDR1 DFQATT and CDR2 SNEGSKA (reference sequence). The V gene lost 3 bases and the J gene lost 2 bases, with 8 bases spanning the gap. The CDR3 is 12 amino acids. CDR3 nucleotide sequence: TGCAGTGCTAGTCAGAACGCCTACGAGCAGTACTTC. It encodes CSASQNAYEQYF.

This chain joins TRBV6-1 and TRBJ2-4; tentative D call: TRBD2 (5 bases). The CDR3 sequence is 17 residues long. Germline CDR1 is MNHNS and CDR2 is SASEGT. V lost 1 base to trimming and J lost 2 bases, with 15 bases between them. The CDR3 coding sequence is TGTGCCAGCAGTGAAGATAGGTGGGAGAGGTCCAAAAACATTCAGTACTTC. This encodes CASSEDRWERSKNIQYF.

The sample holds many counts of this clonotype. The chain recombines TRBV30 with TRBJ2-3; unclear D gene. The CDR3 length is 15 residues. CDR1 and CDR2 from the germline V gene are GTSNPN and SVGIG (reference sequence). Trimming stripped 0 bases from V and 6 bases from J, with 16 bases between. DNA of the CDR3: TGTGCCTGGAGTGTGCCCGACTCTTTACGGGATACGCAGTATTTT. This encodes CAWSVPDSLRDTQYF.

The V and J genes are TRBV29-1 and TRBJ1-1, with D perhaps matching TRBD1 (5 bases). CDR1 and CDR2 from the germline V gene are SQVTM and ANQGSEA. Trimming took 8 bases from V and 3 from J, leaving 13 bases between them. This CDR3 comprises 12 residues. CDR3 nucleotide sequence: TGCAGCACTGGGGGGGGGGACACTGAAGCTTTCTTT. It specifies CSTGGGDTEAFF.

This clonotype was seen only a few times. The chain carries TRBV2 and TRBJ2-2; D is tentatively TRBD1 or TRBD2 (5 bases each). Germline loops: CDR1 SNHLY, CDR2 FYNNEI. V lost 7 bases and J lost 1, with 10 bases in between. There are 14 residues in the CDR3. In DNA form, the CDR3 reads TGTGCCAGCATTCGAGGGGAGAACACCGGGGAGCTGTTTTTT. It codes for CASIRGENTGELFF.

This clonotype has ten or more counts. The chain has TRBV7-2 and TRBJ2-1, with D perhaps TRBD2 (5 bases). The V end was cut by 5 bases, the J end by 6 bases, with 17 bases between. Germline lookup yields CDR1 SGHTA and CDR2 FQGNSA. CDR3 length equals 15 residues. The CDR3 DNA reads TGTGCCAGCAGCCTGGGAGCCCTCAGCTTCAATGAGCAGTTCTTC. It translates to CASSLGALSFNEQFF.